The 3 T cell receptor beta chains below were found in one sample sequenced in a study of blood T cell repertoires in COVID-19. This table comes from immunoSEQ multiplex PCR, and its TCRdb copy is limited to in-frame clones, with some not included. The sample shows some 350,000 clones, 90% to 95% of them seen only once. The specimen sequenced was peripheral blood. Every receptor here comes from a woman under 30 who had recovered from COVID-19.

This clone has a single count. CDR3 sequence (DNA): TGTGCCAGCAGCTTGGTATCAGGGGCATGGGGCTACACCTTC. Amino acids: CASSLVSGAWGYTF. The chain uses TRBV5-6 and TRBJ1-2; D is perhaps TRBD1 (6 bases). V gave up 0 bases and J gave up 8 bases, with 14 bases separating them. The CDR3 length is 14 residues. Germline V gives CDR1 SGHDT, CDR2 YYEEEE.

This clone was seen just once. The chain is built from TRBV27 and TRBJ2-1; 8 nucleotides line up with TRBD2. The CDR3 loop spans 15 amino acids. CDR1 is MNHEY, CDR2 SMNVEV, per germline (reference sequence). Germline trimming cut 5 bases from V and 6 bases from J; bases unmatched to any gene: 9. The CDR3 reads CASSTRTSWPNEQFF. CDR3 bases: TGTGCCAGCAGTACCCGGACTAGCTGGCCCAATGAGCAGTTCTTC.

The V gene is TRBV5-6, the J gene TRBJ2-5, with D tentatively TRBD1 (6 bases). Germline V CDR1 and CDR2: SGHDT, YYEEEE. The CDR3 runs to 14 residues. The V end lost 2 bases, the J end lost 5 bases, and 13 bases lay between the germline ends. In nucleotides, the CDR3 is TGTGCCAGCAGCTTTCGAGGGGGAGCGGAGACCCAGTACTTC. This sequence encodes CASSFRGGAETQYF.